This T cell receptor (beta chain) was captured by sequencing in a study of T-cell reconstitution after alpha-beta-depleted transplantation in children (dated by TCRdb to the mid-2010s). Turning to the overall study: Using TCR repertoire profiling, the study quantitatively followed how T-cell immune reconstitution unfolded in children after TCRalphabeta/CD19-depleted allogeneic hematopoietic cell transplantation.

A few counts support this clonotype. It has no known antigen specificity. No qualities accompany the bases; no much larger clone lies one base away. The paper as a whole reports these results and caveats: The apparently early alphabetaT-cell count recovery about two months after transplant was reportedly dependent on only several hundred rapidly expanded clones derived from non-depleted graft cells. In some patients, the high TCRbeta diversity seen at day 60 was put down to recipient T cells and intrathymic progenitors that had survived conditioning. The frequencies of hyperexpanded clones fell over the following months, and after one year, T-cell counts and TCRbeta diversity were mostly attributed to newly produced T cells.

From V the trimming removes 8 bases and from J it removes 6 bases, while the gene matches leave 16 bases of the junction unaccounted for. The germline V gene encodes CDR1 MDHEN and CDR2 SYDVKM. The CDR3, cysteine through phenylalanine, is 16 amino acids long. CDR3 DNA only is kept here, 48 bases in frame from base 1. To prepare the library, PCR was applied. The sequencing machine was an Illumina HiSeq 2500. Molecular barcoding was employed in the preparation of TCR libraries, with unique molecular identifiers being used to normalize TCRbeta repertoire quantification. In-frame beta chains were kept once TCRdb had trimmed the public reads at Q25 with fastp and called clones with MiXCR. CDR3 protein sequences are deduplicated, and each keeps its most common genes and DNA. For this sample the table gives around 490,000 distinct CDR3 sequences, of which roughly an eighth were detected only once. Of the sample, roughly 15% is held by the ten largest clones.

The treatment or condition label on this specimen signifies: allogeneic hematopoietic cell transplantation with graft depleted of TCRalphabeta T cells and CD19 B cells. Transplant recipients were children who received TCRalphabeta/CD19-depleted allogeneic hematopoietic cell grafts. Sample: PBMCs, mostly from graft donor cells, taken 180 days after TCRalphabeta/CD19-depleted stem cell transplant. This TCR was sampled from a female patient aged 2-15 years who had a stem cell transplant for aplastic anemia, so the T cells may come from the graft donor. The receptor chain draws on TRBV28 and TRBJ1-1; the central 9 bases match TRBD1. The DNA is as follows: TGTGCCAGCCCCACCCCGCTCGGACAGGGGATACCTGAAGCTTTCTTT. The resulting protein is CASPTPLGQGIPEAFF.